Given below is one TCR beta chain in context. The multiple sclerosis controls were treatment-naive patients affected by stable or active relapsing-remitting disease. Through negative isolation, CD4+ and CD8+ T cells were obtained, while TEMRA cells were enriched using FACS. Reverse transcription of about 0.45 to 1 ug RNA was carried out with random hexamers. The immunoSEQ assay covered 54 Vbeta and 13 Jbeta segments for CDR3. One entry per CDR3 protein, called by TCRdb with MiXCR from the immunoSEQ multiplex PCR reads. The profile shows almost 450,000 distinct CDR3 sequences, 75% to 90% of them singletons. The data originate from a study of CD8 T cells in Susac syndrome. From germline, CDR1 is SGHNT and CDR2 YYREEE (reference sequence). This CDR3 is built from 14 residues. Trimming cost V 3 bases and J 0 bases, with 7 bases left between them.

Material: CD8+ T cells from PBMCs. The rearrangement links TRBV5-4 to TRBJ1-3; D remains ambiguous. The TCR comes from a human donor with multiple sclerosis. CDR3 DNA: TGTGCCAGCAGCTCCGGGAACTCTGGAAACACCATATATTTT. Translated: CASSSGNSGNTIYF.